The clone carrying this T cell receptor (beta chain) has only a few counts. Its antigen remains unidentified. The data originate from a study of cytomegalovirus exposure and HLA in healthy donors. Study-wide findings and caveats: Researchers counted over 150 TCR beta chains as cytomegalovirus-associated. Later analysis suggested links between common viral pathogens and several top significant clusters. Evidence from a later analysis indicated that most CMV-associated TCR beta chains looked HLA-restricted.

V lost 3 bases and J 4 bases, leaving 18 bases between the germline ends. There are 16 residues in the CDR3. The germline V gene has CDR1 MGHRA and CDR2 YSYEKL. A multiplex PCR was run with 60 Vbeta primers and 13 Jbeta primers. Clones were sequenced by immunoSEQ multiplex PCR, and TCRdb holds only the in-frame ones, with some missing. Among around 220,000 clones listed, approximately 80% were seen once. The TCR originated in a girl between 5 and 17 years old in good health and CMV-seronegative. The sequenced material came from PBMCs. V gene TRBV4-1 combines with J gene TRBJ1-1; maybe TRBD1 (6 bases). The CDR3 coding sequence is TGCGCCAGCAGCCATGAATACAGGGATTCGGGCACTGAAGCTTTCTTT. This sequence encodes CASSHEYRDSGTEAFF.